What follows are 11 T cell receptor beta chains derived from one specimen sequenced in a study of OX40 agonist ivuxolimab in advanced cancers. Repertoires were generated with immunoSEQ multiplex PCR, while TCRdb's copy carries only in-frame clones and drops some. This sample has about 75,000 clones; 90% occur once, and the top ten carry roughly 0.38%. The sample was CD4+ or CD8+ T cells sorted from blood, taken in a trial of the OX40 agonist ivuxolimab. These receptors all stem from an adult with an advanced solid tumor such as melanoma, head and neck, liver or kidney cancer.

The chain links TRBV5-1 to TRBJ2-2, with TRBD1 matching 10 bases. Germline CDR1 SGHRS, CDR2 YFSETQ. Germline trimming cut 0 bases from V and 4 bases from J; bases unmatched to any gene: 9. The CDR3 covers 18 residues. The DNA for the CDR3 is TGCGCCAGCAGCTTGGAAGAGACAGGGGGCGAGTTCACCGGGGAGCTGTTTTTT. Its translation is CASSLEETGGEFTGELFF.

The chain combines TRBV29-1 with TRBJ2-7; 7 bases map to TRBD2. V was clipped by 4 bases and J by 3 bases; unmatched bases: 6. The CDR3 loop spans 13 amino acids. In germline, CDR1 is SQVTM, CDR2 ANQGSEA. CDR3 loop: CSVVLLAGYEQYF. The CDR3 DNA reads TGCAGCGTTGTGTTGTTAGCGGGCTACGAGCAGTACTTC.

This chain connects TRBV19 to TRBJ2-1, with D perhaps matching TRBD1 or TRBD2 (5 bases each). V was pared by 3 bases and J by 4 bases, with 22 bases between. The germline V gene encodes CDR1 LNHDA and CDR2 SQIVND (reference sequence). The CDR3 runs to 18 residues. The CDR3 DNA follows: TGTGCCAGTAGTATTCGCGGCGGCTGGGGGAGTGGATACAATGAGCAGTTCTTC. This translates into CASSIRGGWGSGYNEQFF.

This chain links TRBV28 with TRBJ2-3; 7 nucleotides agree with TRBD2. Trimming took 5 bases from V and 6 from J; bases not matched to a gene: 8. The length of the CDR3 is 14 residues. Germline V gives CDR1 MDHEN, CDR2 SYDVKM. The CDR3 DNA reads as TGTGCCAGCAGTCAAGGCGGGGGTAGGGATACGCAGTATTTT. It is translated as CASSQGGGRDTQYF.

This chain uses TRBV30 with TRBJ1-5, with TRBD1 as a possible D gene (6 bases). The CDR3 is 13 residues long. Deletions cut 3 bases from V and 6 bases from J, with 12 bases between. Germline CDR1 GTSNPN, CDR2 SVGIG (reference sequence). This chain's CDR3 is CAWRQGVGQPQHF. In DNA form, the CDR3 reads TGTGCCTGGAGACAGGGAGTCGGTCAGCCCCAGCATTTT.

This rearrangement joins TRBV19 to TRBJ1-3; D perhaps matches TRBD1 (5 bases). The CDR3 runs to 13 residues. CDR1 and CDR2 from the germline V gene are LNHDA and SQIVND (reference sequence). Trimming removed 9 bases at V and 4 bases at J, with 13 bases between. CDR3 in amino acids: CASGSAGGNTIYF. The CDR3 DNA follows: TGTGCCAGCGGATCTGCAGGGGGAAACACCATATATTTT.

The rearrangement uses TRBV18 and TRBJ2-6; D is ambiguous. This CDR3 comprises 15 residues. Trimming removed 0 bases from V and 2 bases from J, with 5 bases in between. In germline, CDR1 is KGHSH, CDR2 LQKENI. CDR3 region: CASSPPTAGANVLTF. The CDR3 DNA follows: TGTGCCAGCTCACCACCGACCGCTGGGGCCAACGTCCTGACTTTC.

This clone appeared once. The sample contains more than one DNA sequence encoding this CDR3. The chain is built from TRBV30 and TRBJ1-3; D ambiguous. There are 12 residues in the CDR3. V dropped 0 bases and J dropped 3 bases, with 3 bases sitting between them. CDR1 and CDR2 from the germline V gene are GTSNPN and SVGIG (reference sequence). CDR3 bases: TGTGCCTGGAGTGTCGTTGGAAACACCATATATTTT. Residues: CAWSVVGNTIYF.

The chain links TRBV11-3 to TRBJ2-3; unclear D gene. Germline-derived CDR1 and CDR2 are SGHNT and YENEEA. This CDR3 has 13 residues. Trimming left V 1 base short and J 6 bases short, with 8 bases between. Written as DNA, the CDR3 is TGTGCCAGCAGCTTAGGGAACGGGGATACGCAGTATTTT. Encoded protein: CASSLGNGDTQYF.

The CDR3 loop is CASSGFVEQFF. CDR3 in DNA: TGTGCCAGCAGTGGCTTCGTGGAGCAGTTCTTC. This chain links TRBV28 with TRBJ2-1; unclear D gene. The CDR3 has 11 residues. CDR1 is MDHEN and CDR2 is SYDVKM in the germline V gene. Between the trimmed V and J ends, which lost 5 bases and 10 bases, there was a span of 9 bases.

This clone has only one observation. The V call is TRBV5-1, the J call TRBJ2-5; TRBD2 aligns across 13 bases. V lost 4 bases and J lost 4; bases outside the gene matches: 7. The CDR3 totals 16 residues. In germline, CDR1 is SGHRS, CDR2 YFSETQ. The CDR3 loop reads CASSTRTSGRRETQYF. The CDR3 nucleotides read TGCGCCAGCAGCACACGGACTAGCGGGAGACGAGAGACCCAGTACTTC.